Listed below are T cell receptor beta chains from one sample, sequenced in a study of spatial heterogeneity in lung cancer. MiXCR, run by TCRdb on the 5' RACE reads, gives a single entry per CDR3 protein. Among tens of thousands of distinct CDR3 sequences listed, 7% to 9% were seen once. The input for sequencing was PBMCs, taken at surgery. The receptors were sampled from a male donor with early-stage non-small cell lung cancer. Both conserved end residues are part of each CDR3. D genes are given only for firm matches. Rows give clone size only sometimes, using once, few, many, or a class for an expanded clone.

J,length,size,D,V,CDR3,DNA
TRBJ2-7,12,many,NA,TRBV6-5,CASQELGNEQYF,TGTGCCAGCCAGGAGCTCGGGAACGAGCAGTACTTC
TRBJ2-3,17,many,TRBD2,TRBV6-2/TRBV6-3,CASSYSKAGAPGDTQYF,TGTGCCAGCAGTTACTCGAAAGCGGGAGCCCCGGGGGATACGCAGTATTTT
TRBJ1-4,16,NA,TRBD1,TRBV6-5,CASSSPPGTGNEKLFF,TGTGCCAGCAGCTCGCCGCCCGGGACAGGGAATGAAAAACTGTTTTTT
TRBJ1-3,15,NA,NA,TRBV2,CASSGGMVSGNTIYF,TGTGCCAGCAGTGGGGGTATGGTGTCTGGAAACACCATATATTTT
TRBJ2-5,17,NA,TRBD1,TRBV5-1,CASSQRTGTGSKETQYF,TGCGCCAGCAGCCAACGCACCGGGACAGGAAGTAAAGAGACCCAGTACTTC
TRBJ1-6,14,many,NA,TRBV29-1,CSVTTGWNNSPLHF,TGCAGCGTAACTACAGGGTGGAACAATTCACCCCTCCACTTT
TRBJ1-1,14,few,TRBD1,TRBV5-1,CASTGTGLDTEAFF,TGCGCCAGCACGGGGACAGGGCTGGACACTGAAGCTTTCTTT
TRBJ2-5,14,many,NA,TRBV5-1,CASSFPTPLKTQYF,TGCGCCAGCAGCTTCCCGACCCCCTTGAAGACCCAGTACTTC
TRBJ2-2,16,many,NA,TRBV28,CASSLPARRGTGELFF,TGTGCCAGCAGTTTACCAGCTCGACGGGGCACCGGGGAGCTGTTTTTT
TRBJ2-7,14,NA,TRBD1,TRBV5-1,CASSWTGRPYEQYF,TGCGCCAGCAGCTGGACAGGGCGGCCCTACGAGCAGTACTTC
TRBJ2-2,12,many,NA,TRBV6-1,CASSRGTGELFF,TGTGCCAGCAGCAGGGGCACCGGGGAGCTGTTTTTT
TRBJ1-5,13,few,NA,TRBV21-1,CASSNPGDQPQHF,TGTGCCAGCAGCAACCCAGGGGATCAGCCCCAGCATTTT
TRBJ1-6,17,many,NA,TRBV14,CASSQVGGSTLNSPLHF,TGTGCCAGCAGCCAAGTGGGCGGATCGACCCTTAATTCACCCCTCCACTTT
TRBJ2-7,14,NA,NA,TRBV6-2/TRBV6-3,CASSPSLAIYEQYF,TGTGCCAGCAGTCCGTCTTTAGCGATATACGAGCAGTACTTC
TRBJ1-1,15,NA,TRBD1,TRBV5-1,CASSLAGQGNTEAFF,TGCGCCAGCAGCTTGGCGGGACAGGGGAACACTGAAGCTTTCTTT
TRBJ2-5,13,NA,TRBD2,TRBV29-1,CSDKTSVQETQYF,TGCAGCGATAAGACTAGCGTCCAAGAGACCCAGTACTTC
TRBJ2-5,17,NA,TRBD2,TRBV4-2,CASSQENLAGGGETQYF,TGTGCCAGCAGCCAAGAGAACCTAGCGGGGGGAGGAGAGACCCAGTACTTC
TRBJ1-4,13,few,TRBD1,TRBV29-1,CSVSRTGNEKLFF,TGCAGCGTCTCCCGGACAGGCAATGAAAAACTGTTTTTT
TRBJ2-1,16,few,TRBD2,TRBV24-1,CATASSASGSYNEQFF,TGTGCCACCGCCTCCTCCGCTAGCGGGAGCTACAATGAGCAGTTCTTC
TRBJ1-1,14,NA,NA,TRBV7-2,CASSVRQARTEAFF,TGTGCCAGCAGCGTCCGACAGGCCCGCACTGAAGCTTTCTTT
TRBJ2-5,12,many,NA,TRBV20-1,CSAPQIQETQYF,TGCAGTGCCCCGCAGATACAAGAGACCCAGTACTTC
TRBJ2-5,12,few,NA,TRBV11-3,CASSSVAETQYF,TGTGCCAGCAGCTCCGTCGCAGAGACCCAGTACTTC
TRBJ2-2,14,many,NA,TRBV7-9,CASSLGGLPGELFF,TGTGCCAGCAGCTTAGGTGGACTGCCCGGGGAGCTGTTTTTT
TRBJ2-1,14,NA,TRBD1,TRBV12-5,CASGLTGGNNEQFF,TGTGCTAGTGGTTTGACAGGGGGGAACAATGAGCAGTTCTTC
TRBJ1-1,13,NA,NA,TRBV7-2,CTEIGTWGTEAFF,TGTACCGAAATAGGGACATGGGGGACTGAAGCTTTCTTT
TRBJ2-5,16,few,TRBD1,TRBV20-1,CSARDPNRGPEETQYF,TGCAGTGCTAGAGATCCGAACAGGGGGCCCGAAGAGACCCAGTACTTC
TRBJ2-7,13,NA,NA,TRBV29-1,CSVVPGLAYEQYF,TGCAGCGTTGTTCCCGGGTTGGCCTACGAGCAGTACTTC
TRBJ1-3,15,many,NA,TRBV4-3,CASSRHRDSGNTIYF,TGCGCCAGCAGCCGGCATAGGGATTCTGGAAACACCATATATTTT
TRBJ2-1,13,few,NA,TRBV5-4,CASSLVVGNEQFF,TGTGCCAGCAGCTTGGTTGTGGGGAATGAGCAGTTCTTC
TRBJ1-3,16,NA,TRBD1,TRBV6-6,CASSDQGASSGNTIYF,TGTGCCAGCAGTGACCAGGGGGCGAGCTCTGGAAACACCATATATTTT
TRBJ2-1,13,few,TRBD2,TRBV5-1,CAMPGLAGSGQFF,TGCGCCATGCCGGGACTAGCGGGAAGTGGGCAGTTCTTC
TRBJ2-1,19,NA,NA,TRBV21-1,CASSEAECLNFPSYNEQFF,TGTGCCAGCAGCGAAGCGGAGTGTTTGAACTTCCCGTCCTACAATGAGCAGTTCTTC
TRBJ1-5,14,NA,TRBD1,TRBV19,CASTLTGANQPQHF,TGTGCCAGTACCTTGACAGGGGCCAATCAGCCCCAGCATTTT